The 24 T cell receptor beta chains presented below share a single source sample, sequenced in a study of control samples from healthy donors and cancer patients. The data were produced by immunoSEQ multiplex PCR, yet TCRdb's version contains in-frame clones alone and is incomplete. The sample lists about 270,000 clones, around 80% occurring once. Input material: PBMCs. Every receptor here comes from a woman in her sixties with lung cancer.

CDR3 residues: CASSEGGQTIYEQYF. CDR3 bases: TGTGCCAGCAGTGAAGGGGGACAGACCATCTACGAGCAGTACTTC. The rearrangement joins TRBV6-1 to TRBJ2-7, with 7 positions matching TRBD1. With 1 base clipped from V and 3 bases from J, the junction kept 6 bases outside the gene matches. CDR1 and CDR2 (germline): MNHNS, SASEGT. The CDR3 contains 15 residues.

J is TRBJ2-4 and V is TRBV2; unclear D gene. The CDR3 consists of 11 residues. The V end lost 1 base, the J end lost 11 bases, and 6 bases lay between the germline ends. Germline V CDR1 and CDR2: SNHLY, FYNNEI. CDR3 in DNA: TGTGCCAGCAGTGAAGGGGCGGTTCAGTACTTC. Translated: CASSEGAVQYF.

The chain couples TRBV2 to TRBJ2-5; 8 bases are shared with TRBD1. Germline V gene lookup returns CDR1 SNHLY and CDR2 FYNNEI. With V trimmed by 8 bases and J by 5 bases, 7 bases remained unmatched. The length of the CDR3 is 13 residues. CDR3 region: CASASRDRETQYF. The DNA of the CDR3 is TGTGCCAGCGCTAGCCGGGACAGGGAGACCCAGTACTTC.

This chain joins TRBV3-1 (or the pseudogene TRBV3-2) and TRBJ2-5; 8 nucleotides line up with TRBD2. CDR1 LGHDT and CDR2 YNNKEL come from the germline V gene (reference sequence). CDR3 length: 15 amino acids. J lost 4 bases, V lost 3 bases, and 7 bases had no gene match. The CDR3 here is CASSQRSGTAETQYF. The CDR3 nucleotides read TGTGCCAGCAGCCAGCGTAGCGGGACGGCAGAGACCCAGTACTTC.

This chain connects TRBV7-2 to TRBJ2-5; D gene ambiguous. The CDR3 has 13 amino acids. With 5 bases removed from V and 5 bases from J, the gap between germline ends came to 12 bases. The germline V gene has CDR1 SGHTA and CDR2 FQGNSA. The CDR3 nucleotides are TGTGCCAGCAGCCTCACGGCATATGAGACCCAGTACTTC. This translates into CASSLTAYETQYF.

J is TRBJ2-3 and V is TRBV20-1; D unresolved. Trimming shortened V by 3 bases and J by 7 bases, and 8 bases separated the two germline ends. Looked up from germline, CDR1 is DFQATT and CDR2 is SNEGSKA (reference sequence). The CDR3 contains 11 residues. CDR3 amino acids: CSARGRNTQYF. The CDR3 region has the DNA TGCAGTGCTAGGGGCAGAAATACGCAGTATTTT.

CDR3 nucleotides: TGTGCCAGCAGCCAAGATTGGGGGACCGCCGGGGAGCTGTTTTTT. It yields the protein CASSQDWGTAGELFF. The chain joins TRBV3-1 (or the pseudogene TRBV3-2) to TRBJ2-2, with D perhaps TRBD1 or TRBD2 (5 bases each). Looked up from germline, CDR1 is LGHDT and CDR2 is YNNKEL (reference sequence). Trimming left V 0 bases short and J 6 bases short, with 11 bases between. The CDR3 sequence is 15 residues long.

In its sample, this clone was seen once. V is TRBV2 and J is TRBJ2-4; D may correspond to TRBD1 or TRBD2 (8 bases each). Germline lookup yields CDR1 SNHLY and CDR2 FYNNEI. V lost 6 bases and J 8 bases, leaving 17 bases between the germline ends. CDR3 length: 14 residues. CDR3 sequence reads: CASSKIAGQDIQYF. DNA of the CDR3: TGTGCCAGCAGCAAAATAGCGGGACAGGACATTCAGTACTTC.

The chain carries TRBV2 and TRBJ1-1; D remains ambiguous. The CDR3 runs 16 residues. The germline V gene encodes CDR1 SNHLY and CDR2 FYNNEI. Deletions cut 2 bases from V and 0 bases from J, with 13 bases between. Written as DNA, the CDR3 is TGTGCCAGCAGTGAATTGGAGACAATCATGAACACTGAAGCTTTCTTT. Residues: CASSELETIMNTEAFF.

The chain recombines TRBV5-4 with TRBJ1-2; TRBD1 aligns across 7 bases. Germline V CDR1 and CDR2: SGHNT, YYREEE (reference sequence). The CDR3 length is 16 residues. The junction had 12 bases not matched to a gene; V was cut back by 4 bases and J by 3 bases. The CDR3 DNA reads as TGTGCCAGCAGCCAGGACCACAGGGGCAGGGACTATGGCTACACCTTC. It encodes CASSQDHRGRDYGYTF.

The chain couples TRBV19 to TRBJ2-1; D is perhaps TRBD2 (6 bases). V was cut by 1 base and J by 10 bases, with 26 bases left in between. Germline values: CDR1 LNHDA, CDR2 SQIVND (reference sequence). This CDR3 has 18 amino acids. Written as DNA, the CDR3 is TGTGCCAGTAGTATAGGACTTATGGCGGGCTTGCGTCGGGGGGAGCAGTTCTTC. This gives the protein CASSIGLMAGLRRGEQFF.

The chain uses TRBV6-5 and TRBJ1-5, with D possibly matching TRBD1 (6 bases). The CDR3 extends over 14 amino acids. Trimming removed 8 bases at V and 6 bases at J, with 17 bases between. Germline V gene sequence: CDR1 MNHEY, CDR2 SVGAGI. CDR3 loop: CASALRGVGQPQHF. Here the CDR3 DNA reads TGTGCCAGCGCTTTGAGGGGGGTGGGTCAGCCCCAGCATTTT.

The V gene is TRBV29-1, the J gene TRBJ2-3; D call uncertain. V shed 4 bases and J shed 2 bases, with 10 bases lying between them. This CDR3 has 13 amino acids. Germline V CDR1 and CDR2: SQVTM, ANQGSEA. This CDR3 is CSVVAFTTDTQYF. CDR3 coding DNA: TGCAGCGTTGTCGCCTTTACCACAGATACGCAGTATTTT.

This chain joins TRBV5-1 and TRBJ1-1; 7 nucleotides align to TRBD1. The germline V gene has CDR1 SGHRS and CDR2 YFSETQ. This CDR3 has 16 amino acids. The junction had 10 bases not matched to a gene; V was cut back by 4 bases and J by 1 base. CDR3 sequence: CASSVYMGQRNTEAFF. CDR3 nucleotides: TGCGCCAGCAGCGTGTATATGGGACAGAGGAACACTGAAGCTTTCTTT.

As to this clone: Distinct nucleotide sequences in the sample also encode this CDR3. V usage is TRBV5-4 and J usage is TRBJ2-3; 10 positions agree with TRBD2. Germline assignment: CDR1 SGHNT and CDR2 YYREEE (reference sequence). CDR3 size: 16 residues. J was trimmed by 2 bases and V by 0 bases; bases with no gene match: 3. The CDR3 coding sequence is TGTGCCAGCAGCTTGGGACTAGCGGGCGTCACAGATACGCAGTATTTT. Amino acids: CASSLGLAGVTDTQYF.

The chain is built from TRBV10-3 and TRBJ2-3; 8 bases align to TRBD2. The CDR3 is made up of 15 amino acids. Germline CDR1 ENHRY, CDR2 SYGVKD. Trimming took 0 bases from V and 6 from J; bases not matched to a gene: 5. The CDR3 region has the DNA TGTGCCATCAGTGAGTCTCGCGGGGGGTCTGATACGCAGTATTTT. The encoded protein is CAISESRGGSDTQYF.

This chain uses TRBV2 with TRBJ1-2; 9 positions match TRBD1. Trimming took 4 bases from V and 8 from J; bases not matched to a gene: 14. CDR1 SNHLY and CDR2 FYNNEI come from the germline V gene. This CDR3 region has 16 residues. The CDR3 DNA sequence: TGTGCCAGCAGTGTTCCCCGATCGGGACAGGGAAGAGGCTACACCTTC. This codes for CASSVPRSGQGRGYTF.

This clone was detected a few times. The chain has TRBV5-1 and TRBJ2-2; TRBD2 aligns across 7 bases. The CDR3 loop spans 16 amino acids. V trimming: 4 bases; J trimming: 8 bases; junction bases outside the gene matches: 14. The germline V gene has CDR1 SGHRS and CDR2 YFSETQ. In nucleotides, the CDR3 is TGCGCCAGCAGCCTTGTTGCGGGAGCCCTCGGTGGGGAGCTGTTTTTT. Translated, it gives CASSLVAGALGGELFF.

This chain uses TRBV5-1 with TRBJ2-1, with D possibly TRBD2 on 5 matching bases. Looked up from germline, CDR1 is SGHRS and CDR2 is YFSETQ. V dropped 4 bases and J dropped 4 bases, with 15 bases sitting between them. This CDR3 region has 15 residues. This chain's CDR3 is CASSKEGPKYNEQFF. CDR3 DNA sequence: TGCGCCAGCAGCAAAGAGGGCCCGAAATACAATGAGCAGTTCTTC.

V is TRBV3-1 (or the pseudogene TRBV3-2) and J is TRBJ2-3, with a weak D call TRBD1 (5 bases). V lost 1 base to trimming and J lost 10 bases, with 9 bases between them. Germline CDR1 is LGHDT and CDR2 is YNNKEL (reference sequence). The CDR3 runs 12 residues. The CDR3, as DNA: TGTGCCAGCAGCCAAGTCCAGGGTGCGCAGTATTTT. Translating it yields CASSQVQGAQYF.

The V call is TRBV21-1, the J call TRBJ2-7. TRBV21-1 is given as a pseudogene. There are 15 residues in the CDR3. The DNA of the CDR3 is TGTGCCAGCAGCAAATGTGGGAATTCGGCCTACGAGCAGTACTTC. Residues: CASSKCGNSAYEQYF.

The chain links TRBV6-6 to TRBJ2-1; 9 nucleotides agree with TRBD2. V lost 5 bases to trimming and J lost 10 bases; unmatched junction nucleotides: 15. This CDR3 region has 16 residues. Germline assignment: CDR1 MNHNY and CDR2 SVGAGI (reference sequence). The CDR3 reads CASSQQTSGRRGEQFF. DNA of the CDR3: TGTGCCAGCAGTCAACAAACTAGCGGGCGCCGGGGAGAGCAGTTCTTC.

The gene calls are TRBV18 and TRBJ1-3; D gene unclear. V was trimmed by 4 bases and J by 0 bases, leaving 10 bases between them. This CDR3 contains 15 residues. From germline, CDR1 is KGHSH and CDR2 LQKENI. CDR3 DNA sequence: TGTGCCAGCTCACAGGACTTTACCTCTGGAAACACCATATATTTT. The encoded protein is CASSQDFTSGNTIYF. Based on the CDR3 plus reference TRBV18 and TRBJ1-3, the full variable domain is NAGVMQNPRHLVRRRGQEARLRCSPMKGHSHVYWYRQLPEEGLKFMVYLQKENIIDESGMPKERFSAEFPKEGPSILRIQQVVRGDSAAYFCASSQDFTSGNTIYFGEGSWLTVV.

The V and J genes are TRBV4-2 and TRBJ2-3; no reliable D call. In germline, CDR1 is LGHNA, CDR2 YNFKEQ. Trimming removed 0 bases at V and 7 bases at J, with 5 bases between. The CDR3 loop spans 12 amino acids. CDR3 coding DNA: TGTGCCAGCAGCCAAGATAAAAATACGCAGTATTTT. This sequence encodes CASSQDKNTQYF.